This T cell receptor beta chain originates from a study of blood T cell repertoires in COVID-19. Study context: The United States, Italy and Spain provided the acute and convalescent COVID-19 samples. PBMCs, B-cell-depleted T cells, or T cells provided the cDNA or gDNA that made up the material.

Authors' methods: Amplification with reference gene primers provided the estimates of nucleated cell counts. The assay was immunoSEQ multiplex PCR, and TCRdb's table has in-frame clones only and misses some. D and trimming come from the DNA, and the V and J calls and clone size come from that table. The sample lists more than 150,000 clones, 65% to 90% occurring once. V was pared by 3 bases and J by 2 bases, with 6 bases between. CDR1 SGHKS and CDR2 YYEKEE come from the germline V gene (reference sequence). This CDR3 contains 13 residues. The sample was peripheral blood. The chain is built from TRBV5-5 and TRBJ1-5; possibly TRBD1 for D (5 bases). This clonotype originated in a woman aged 45-59 years with acute or convalescent COVID-19. In DNA, the CDR3 is TGTGCCAGCAGCTCACAGGGCAATCAGCCCCAGCATTTT. This sequence encodes CASSSQGNQPQHF.